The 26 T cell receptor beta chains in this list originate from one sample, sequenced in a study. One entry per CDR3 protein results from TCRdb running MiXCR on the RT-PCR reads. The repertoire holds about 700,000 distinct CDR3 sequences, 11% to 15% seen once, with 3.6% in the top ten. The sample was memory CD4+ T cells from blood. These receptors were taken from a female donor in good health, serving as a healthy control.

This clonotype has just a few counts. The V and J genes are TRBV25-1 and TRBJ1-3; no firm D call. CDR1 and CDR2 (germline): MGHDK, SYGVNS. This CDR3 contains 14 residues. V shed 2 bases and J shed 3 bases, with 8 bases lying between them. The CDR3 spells CASSELRGGNTIYF. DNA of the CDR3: TGTGCCAGCAGTGAACTAAGAGGTGGAAACACCATATATTTT.

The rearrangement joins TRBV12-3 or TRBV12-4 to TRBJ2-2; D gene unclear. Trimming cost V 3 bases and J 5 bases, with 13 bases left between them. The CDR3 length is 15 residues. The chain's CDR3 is CASSFSGIRTGELFF. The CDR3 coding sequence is TGTGCCAGCAGTTTTTCTGGGATTCGTACCGGGGAGCTGTTTTTT.

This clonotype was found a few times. DNA for the CDR3: TGCGCCAGCAGCCTCGGATTACTAGCGGGGGAGAACACCGGGGAGCTGTTTTTT. Its translation is CASSLGLLAGENTGELFF. The rearrangement links TRBV5-1 to TRBJ2-2; 11 bases are shared with TRBD2. Germline V gives CDR1 SGHRS, CDR2 YFSETQ. The CDR3 is made up of 18 amino acids. V lost 4 bases and J lost 1; bases outside the gene matches: 9.

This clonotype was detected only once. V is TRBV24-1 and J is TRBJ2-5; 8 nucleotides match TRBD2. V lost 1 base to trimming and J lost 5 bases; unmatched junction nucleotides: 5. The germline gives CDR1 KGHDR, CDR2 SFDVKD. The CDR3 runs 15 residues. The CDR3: CATSDFGAGEETQYF. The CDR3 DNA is TGTGCCACCAGTGATTTTGGAGCGGGGGAGGAGACCCAGTACTTC.

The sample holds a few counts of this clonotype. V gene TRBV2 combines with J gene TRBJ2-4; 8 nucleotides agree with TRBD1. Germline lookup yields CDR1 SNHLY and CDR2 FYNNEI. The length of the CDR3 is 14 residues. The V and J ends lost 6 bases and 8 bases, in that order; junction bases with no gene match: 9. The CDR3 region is CASRPRTGRDIQYF. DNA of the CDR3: TGTGCCAGCAGACCGCGGACAGGGCGAGACATTCAGTACTTC.

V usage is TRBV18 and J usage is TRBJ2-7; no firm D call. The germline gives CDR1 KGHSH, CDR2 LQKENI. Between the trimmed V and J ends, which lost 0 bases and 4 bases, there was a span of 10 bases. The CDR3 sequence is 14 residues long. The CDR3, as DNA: TGTGCCAGCTCACCACCGGAAGGTCCTTACGAGCAGTACTTC. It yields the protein CASSPPEGPYEQYF.

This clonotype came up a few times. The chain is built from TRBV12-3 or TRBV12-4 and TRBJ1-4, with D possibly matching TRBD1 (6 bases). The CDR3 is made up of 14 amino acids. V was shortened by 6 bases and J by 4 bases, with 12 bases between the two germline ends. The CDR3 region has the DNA TGTGCCAGCAGCAACGACAGGTTTAATGAAAAACTGTTTTTT. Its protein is CASSNDRFNEKLFF.

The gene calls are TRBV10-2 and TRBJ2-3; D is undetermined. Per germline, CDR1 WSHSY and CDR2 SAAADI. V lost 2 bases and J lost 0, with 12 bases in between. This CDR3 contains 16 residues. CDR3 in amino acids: CASSERVRPSTDTQYF. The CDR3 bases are TGCGCCAGCAGTGAGAGGGTTAGGCCTAGCACAGATACGCAGTATTTT.

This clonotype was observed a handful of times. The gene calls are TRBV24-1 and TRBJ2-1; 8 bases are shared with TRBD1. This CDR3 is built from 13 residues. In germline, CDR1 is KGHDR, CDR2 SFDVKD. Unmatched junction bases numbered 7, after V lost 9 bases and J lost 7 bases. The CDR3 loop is CATGDRLLNEQFF. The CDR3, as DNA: TGTGCCACCGGGGACAGGCTCCTTAATGAGCAGTTCTTC.

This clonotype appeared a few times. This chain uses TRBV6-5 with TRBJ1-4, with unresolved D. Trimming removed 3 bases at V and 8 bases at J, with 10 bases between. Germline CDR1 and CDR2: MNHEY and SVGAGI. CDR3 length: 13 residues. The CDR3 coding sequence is TGTGCCAGCAGTTATTTTGTTGGGGAAAAACTGTTTTTT. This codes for CASSYFVGEKLFF.

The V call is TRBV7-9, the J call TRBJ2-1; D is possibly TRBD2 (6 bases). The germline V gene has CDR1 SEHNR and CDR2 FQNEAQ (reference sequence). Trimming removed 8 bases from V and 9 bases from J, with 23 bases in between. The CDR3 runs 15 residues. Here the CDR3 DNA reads TGTGCCAGCGCGCCCTTAGCGGCTGAAGGTGGTGAGCAGTTCTTC. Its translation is CASAPLAAEGGEQFF.

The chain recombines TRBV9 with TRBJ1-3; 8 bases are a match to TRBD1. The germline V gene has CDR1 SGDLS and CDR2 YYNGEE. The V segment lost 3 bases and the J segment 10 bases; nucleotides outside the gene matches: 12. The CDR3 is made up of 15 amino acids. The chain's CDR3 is CASSGTSGQGRTIYF. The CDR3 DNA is TGTGCCAGCAGCGGAACGTCTGGACAGGGAAGGACCATATATTTT.

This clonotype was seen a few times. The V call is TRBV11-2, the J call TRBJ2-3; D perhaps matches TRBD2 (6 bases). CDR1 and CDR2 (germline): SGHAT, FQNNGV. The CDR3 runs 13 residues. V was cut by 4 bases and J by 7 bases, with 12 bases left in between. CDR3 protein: CASSYGREYTQYF. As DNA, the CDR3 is TGTGCCAGCAGCTATGGGCGGGAATATACGCAGTATTTT. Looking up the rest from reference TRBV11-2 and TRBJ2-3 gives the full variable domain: EAGVAQSPRYKIIEKRQSVAFWCNPISGHATLYWYQQILGQGPKLLIQFQNNGVVDDSQLPKDRFSAERLKGVDSTLKIQPAKLEDSAVYLCASSYGREYTQYFGPGTRLTVL.

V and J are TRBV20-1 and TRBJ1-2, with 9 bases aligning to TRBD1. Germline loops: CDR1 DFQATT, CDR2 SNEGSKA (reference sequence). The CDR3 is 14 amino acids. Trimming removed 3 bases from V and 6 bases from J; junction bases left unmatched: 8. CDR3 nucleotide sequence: TGCAGTGCTAGCCTGGGACAGGGTAGGGATGGCTACACCTTC. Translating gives CSASLGQGRDGYTF.

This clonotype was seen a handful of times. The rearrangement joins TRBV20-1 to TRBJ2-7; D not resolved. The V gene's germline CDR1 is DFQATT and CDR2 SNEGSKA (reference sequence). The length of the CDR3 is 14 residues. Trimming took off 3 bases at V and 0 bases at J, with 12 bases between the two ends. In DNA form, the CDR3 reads TGCAGTGCTAGTAGGGCGCCACACTCCTACGAGCAGTACTTC. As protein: CSASRAPHSYEQYF.

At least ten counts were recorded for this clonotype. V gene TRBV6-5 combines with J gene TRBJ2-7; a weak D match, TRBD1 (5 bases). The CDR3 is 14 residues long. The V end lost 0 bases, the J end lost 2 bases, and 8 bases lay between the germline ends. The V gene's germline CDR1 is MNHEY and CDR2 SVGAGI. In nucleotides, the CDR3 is TGTGCCAGCAGTTACTCGGACACCACCTACGAGCAGTACTTC. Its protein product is CASSYSDTTYEQYF.

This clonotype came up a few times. Here the CDR3 DNA reads TGTGCCAGCAGTGGGGCCTCCGGGACTAGCGACTCCTACGAGCAGTACTTC. This gives the protein CASSGASGTSDSYEQYF. The gene calls are TRBV2 and TRBJ2-7; TRBD2 agrees at 10 bases. Germline lookup yields CDR1 SNHLY and CDR2 FYNNEI. There are 17 residues in the CDR3. Trimming took 4 bases from V and 0 from J; bases not matched to a gene: 9.

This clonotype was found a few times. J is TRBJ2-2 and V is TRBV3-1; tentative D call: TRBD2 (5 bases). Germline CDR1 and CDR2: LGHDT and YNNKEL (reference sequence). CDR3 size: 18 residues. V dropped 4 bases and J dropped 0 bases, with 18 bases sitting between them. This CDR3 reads CASSRPPRSGTNTGELFF. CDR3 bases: TGTGCCAGCAGCCGACCACCCCGGAGCGGAACGAACACCGGGGAGCTGTTTTTT.

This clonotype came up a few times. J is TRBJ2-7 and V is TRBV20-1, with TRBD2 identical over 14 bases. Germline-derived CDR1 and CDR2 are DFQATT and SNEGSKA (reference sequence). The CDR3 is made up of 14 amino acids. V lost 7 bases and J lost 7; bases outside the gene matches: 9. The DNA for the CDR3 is TGCAGTGGGGGAGGACTAGCGGGGGGTAGGGAGCAGTACTTC. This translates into CSGGGLAGGREQYF.

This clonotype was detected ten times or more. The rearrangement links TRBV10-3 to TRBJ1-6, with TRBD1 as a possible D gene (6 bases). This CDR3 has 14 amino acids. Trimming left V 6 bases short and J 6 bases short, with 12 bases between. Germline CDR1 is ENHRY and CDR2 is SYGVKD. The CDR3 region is CAIRSGAANSPLHF. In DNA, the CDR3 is TGTGCCATCAGATCAGGGGCTGCTAATTCACCCCTCCACTTT.

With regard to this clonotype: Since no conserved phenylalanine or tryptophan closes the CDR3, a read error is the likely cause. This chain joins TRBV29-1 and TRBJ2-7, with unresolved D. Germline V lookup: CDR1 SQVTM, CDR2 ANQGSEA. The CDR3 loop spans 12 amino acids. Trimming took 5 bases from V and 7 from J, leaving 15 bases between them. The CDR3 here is CSVRGDSGEQYL. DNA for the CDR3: TGCAGCGTTCGCGGTGACTCCGGGGAGCAGTACTTA.

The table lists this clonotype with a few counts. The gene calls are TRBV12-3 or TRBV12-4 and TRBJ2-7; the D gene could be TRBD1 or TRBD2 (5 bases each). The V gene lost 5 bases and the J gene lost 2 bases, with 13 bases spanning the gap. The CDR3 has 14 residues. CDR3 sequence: CASSLRDGAYEQYF. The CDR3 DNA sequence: TGTGCCAGCAGTCTCCGGGACGGAGCCTACGAGCAGTACTTC.

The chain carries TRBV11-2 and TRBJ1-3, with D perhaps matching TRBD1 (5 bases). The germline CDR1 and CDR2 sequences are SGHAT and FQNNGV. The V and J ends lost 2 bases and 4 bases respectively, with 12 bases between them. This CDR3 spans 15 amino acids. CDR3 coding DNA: TGTGCCAGCAGCTTATTAGGGGCGGACGGAAACACCATATATTTT. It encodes CASSLLGADGNTIYF.

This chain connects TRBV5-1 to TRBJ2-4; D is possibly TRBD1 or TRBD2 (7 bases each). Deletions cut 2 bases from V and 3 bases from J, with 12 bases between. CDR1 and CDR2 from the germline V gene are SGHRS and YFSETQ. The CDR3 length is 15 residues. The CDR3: CASSFQGGVKNIQYF. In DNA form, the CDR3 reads TGCGCCAGCAGCTTCCAGGGGGGGGTCAAAAACATTCAGTACTTC.

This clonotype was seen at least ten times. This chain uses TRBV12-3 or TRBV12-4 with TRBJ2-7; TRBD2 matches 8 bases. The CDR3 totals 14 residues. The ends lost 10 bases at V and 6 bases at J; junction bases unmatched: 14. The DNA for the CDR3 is TGTGCCACCAGGATAGCGGGGCCCCGGGGCGAGCAGTACTTC. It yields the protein CATRIAGPRGEQYF.

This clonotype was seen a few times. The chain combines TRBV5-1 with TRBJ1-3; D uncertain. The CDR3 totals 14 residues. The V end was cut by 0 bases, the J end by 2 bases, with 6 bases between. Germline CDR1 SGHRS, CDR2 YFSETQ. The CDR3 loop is CASSLDSPGNTIYF. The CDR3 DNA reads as TGCGCCAGCAGCTTGGACAGTCCTGGAAACACCATATATTTT.